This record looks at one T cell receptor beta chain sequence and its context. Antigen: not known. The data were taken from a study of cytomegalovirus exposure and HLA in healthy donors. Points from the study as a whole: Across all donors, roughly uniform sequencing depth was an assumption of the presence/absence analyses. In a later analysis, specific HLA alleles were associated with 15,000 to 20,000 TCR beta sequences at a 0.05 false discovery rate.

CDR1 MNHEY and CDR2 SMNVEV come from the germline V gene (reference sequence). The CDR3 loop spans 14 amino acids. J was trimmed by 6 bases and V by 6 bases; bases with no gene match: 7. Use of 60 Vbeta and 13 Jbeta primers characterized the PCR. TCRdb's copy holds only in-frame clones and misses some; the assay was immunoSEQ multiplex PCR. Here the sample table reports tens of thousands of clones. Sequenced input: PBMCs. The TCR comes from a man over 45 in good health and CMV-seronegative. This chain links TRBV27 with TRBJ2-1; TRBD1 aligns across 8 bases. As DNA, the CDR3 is TGTGCCAGCAGAAAGGACAGGGACATCAATGAGCAGTTCTTC. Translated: CASRKDRDINEQFF.